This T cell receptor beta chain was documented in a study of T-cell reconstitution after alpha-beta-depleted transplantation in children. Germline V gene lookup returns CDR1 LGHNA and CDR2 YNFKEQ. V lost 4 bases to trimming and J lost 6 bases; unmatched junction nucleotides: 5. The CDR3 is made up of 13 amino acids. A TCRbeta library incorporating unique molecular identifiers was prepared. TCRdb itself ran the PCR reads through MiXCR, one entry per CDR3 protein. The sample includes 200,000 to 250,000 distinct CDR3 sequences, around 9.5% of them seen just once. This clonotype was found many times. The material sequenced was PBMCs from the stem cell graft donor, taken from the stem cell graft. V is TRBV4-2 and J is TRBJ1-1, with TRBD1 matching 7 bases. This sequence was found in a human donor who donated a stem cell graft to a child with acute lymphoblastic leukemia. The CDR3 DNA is TGTGCCAGCAGCCGATCAGGGGGTGCTGAAGCTTTCTTT. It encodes CASSRSGGAEAFF.